Below, 26 T cell receptor beta chains from the same sample are listed, as sequenced in a study of beta chain features in type 1 diabetes. Expressed TCRB transcripts were sequenced, since all the RNA that had been isolated was reverse transcribed. Using immunoSEQ multiplex PCR, the repertoire was profiled, and TCRdb retains in-frame clones only, with some absent. The sample carries around 300,000 clones, around 7.3% recorded once. The sequenced material came from central memory CD4+ T cells from blood. The receptors come from a woman aged 18-35 years in good health.

The chain has TRBV30 and TRBJ1-1; TRBD1 matches 10 bases. Germline loops: CDR1 GTSNPN, CDR2 SVGIG (reference sequence). The V segment lost 5 bases and the J segment 5 bases; nucleotides outside the gene matches: 8. This CDR3 region has 14 residues. The DNA for the CDR3 is TGTGCCTGGGATAGACAGGGGGCATGGACTGAAGCTTTCTTT. Amino acids: CAWDRQGAWTEAFF.

This rearrangement joins TRBV18 to TRBJ1-4; 7 bases are a match to TRBD1. The J segment lost 6 bases and the V segment lost 2 bases, leaving 0 bases of the junction unmatched. Looked up from germline, CDR1 is KGHSH and CDR2 is LQKENI. The CDR3 is 13 amino acids. Here the CDR3 reads CASSPTGDEKLFF. The DNA of the CDR3 is TGTGCCAGCTCACCAACAGGGGATGAAAAACTGTTTTTT.

CDR3 DNA sequence: TGTGCCAGCAGCCCGCGACTAGCGGGGGCCTCAGATACGCAGTATTTT. It specifies CASSPRLAGASDTQYF. The chain recombines TRBV7-3 with TRBJ2-3; TRBD2 matches 12 bases. Germline-derived CDR1 and CDR2 are SGHTA and FQGTGA. CDR3 length: 16 amino acids. The V and J ends lost 5 bases and 4 bases, in that order; junction bases with no gene match: 7.

J is TRBJ1-2 and V is TRBV25-1; the match to TRBD1 covers 7 bases. V lost 6 bases and J lost 6; bases outside the gene matches: 7. The CDR3 consists of 13 residues. CDR1 is MGHDK and CDR2 is SYGVNS in the germline V gene. This CDR3 reads CASRSGTVNGYTF. The DNA for the CDR3 is TGTGCCAGCAGGTCCGGGACAGTTAATGGCTACACCTTC.

The rearrangement uses TRBV7-2 and TRBJ1-3, with D uncertain. The length of the CDR3 is 16 residues. Germline V gives CDR1 SGHTA, CDR2 FQGNSA. V was cut by 0 bases and J by 0 bases, with 9 bases left in between. The CDR3 region is CASSLATALSGNTIYF. For the CDR3, the DNA is TGTGCCAGCAGCTTAGCTACAGCACTCTCTGGAAACACCATATATTTT.

V and J are TRBV11-3 and TRBJ2-4, with D maybe TRBD2 (5 bases). Trimming took 5 bases from V and 8 from J, leaving 13 bases between them. The CDR3 is 13 amino acids. The germline gives CDR1 SGHNT, CDR2 YENEEA. The CDR3 loop is CASSPPGIDIQYF. The CDR3 nucleotides read TGTGCCAGCAGCCCCCCGGGGATCGACATTCAGTACTTC.

Concerning this clone itself: This sample also contains other DNA sequences that code for the same CDR3. This chain uses TRBV5-4 with TRBJ1-2; weak D call: TRBD1 (6 bases). Between the trimmed V and J ends, which lost 0 bases and 0 bases, there was a span of 6 bases. The CDR3 loop spans 14 amino acids. In germline, CDR1 is SGHNT, CDR2 YYREEE (reference sequence). The CDR3 coding sequence is TGTGCCAGCAGCTTGGACAGGGCTAACTATGGCTACACCTTC. Translated: CASSLDRANYGYTF. The variable domain in full, with the rest retrieved from reference TRBV5-4 and TRBJ1-2, is ETGVTQSPTHLIKTRGQQVTLRCSSQSGHNTVSWYQQALGQGPQFIFQYYREEENGRGNFPPRFSGLQFPNYSSELNVNALELDDSALYLCASSLDRANYGYTFGSGTRLTVV.

This clone was recorded a few times. The rearrangement joins TRBV7-9 to TRBJ2-1; 11 nucleotides agree with TRBD2. This CDR3 has 17 amino acids. Germline V gives CDR1 SEHNR, CDR2 FQNEAQ (reference sequence). J lost 4 bases, V lost 5 bases, and 10 bases had no gene match. Here the CDR3 reads CASSLGLTSGTYNEQFF. The CDR3 DNA follows: TGTGCCAGCAGCCTAGGCCTGACTAGCGGGACTTACAATGAGCAGTTCTTC.

There are a few counts of this clone. V gene TRBV9 combines with J gene TRBJ2-5; no firm D call. Germline values: CDR1 SGDLS, CDR2 YYNGEE. Trimming took 0 bases from V and 5 from J, leaving 8 bases between them. The CDR3 covers 13 residues. CDR3 nucleotide sequence: TGTGCCAGCAGCGTAGCCCCTGGGGAGACCCAGTACTTC. Amino acid sequence: CASSVAPGETQYF.

J is TRBJ2-1 and V is TRBV5-1; possibly TRBD1 for D (6 bases). Germline V lookup: CDR1 SGHRS, CDR2 YFSETQ. The CDR3 length is 14 residues. Trimming left V 3 bases short and J 4 bases short, with 11 bases between. The DNA of the CDR3 is TGCGCCAGCAGCTCACAGGGCCCTTACAATGAGCAGTTCTTC. Translating gives CASSSQGPYNEQFF.

In its sample, this clone was seen a few times. The rearrangement uses TRBV16 and TRBJ2-2, with a tentative D call TRBD1 (5 bases). CDR1 and CDR2 from the germline V gene are KGHSY and FQNENV. The CDR3 runs 14 residues. Trimming shortened V by 4 bases and J by 5 bases, and 11 bases separated the two germline ends. CDR3 sequence: CASSRQTGTGELFF. The CDR3 DNA follows: TGTGCCAGCAGCCGGCAAACAGGTACCGGGGAGCTGTTTTTT.

The J gene is TRBJ2-3, the V gene TRBV5-1, with 12 bases fitting TRBD2. The length of the CDR3 is 18 residues. After removal of 0 bases from V and 4 bases from J, the junction contained 9 bases not matched to a gene. Per germline, CDR1 SGHRS and CDR2 YFSETQ. CDR3 sequence: CASSLASGGADASDTQYF. The DNA for the CDR3 is TGCGCCAGCAGCTTGGCTAGCGGGGGGGCCGATGCTTCAGATACGCAGTATTTT. The full variable domain, in which reference TRBV5-1 and TRBJ2-3 provide the parts outside the CDR3, is KAGVTQTPRYLIKTRGQQVTLSCSPISGHRSVSWYQQTPGQGLQFLFEYFSETQRNKGNFPGRFSGRQFSNSRSEMNVSTLELGDSALYLCASSLASGGADASDTQYFGPGTRLTVL.

This clone has a handful of counts. This rearrangement joins TRBV15 to TRBJ1-5; possibly TRBD1 for D (6 bases). The CDR3 is 18 residues long. The germline V and J ends were trimmed by 5 bases and 1 base, with 21 bases remaining between them. The V gene's germline CDR1 is LNHNV and CDR2 YYDKDF (reference sequence). The DNA of the CDR3 is TGTGCCACCAGCCTAACTCCTGACCCTCAGGGGAGCAATCAGCCCCAGCATTTT. It encodes CATSLTPDPQGSNQPQHF.

The rearrangement joins TRBV6-5 to TRBJ1-2; 7 nucleotides line up with TRBD1. Trimming took 10 bases from V and 4 from J; bases not matched to a gene: 12. Germline V gives CDR1 MNHEY, CDR2 SVGAGI. The CDR3 contains 14 residues. CDR3 sequence: CATRQGVGVYGYTF. DNA for the CDR3: TGTGCCACCCGTCAGGGGGTTGGGGTCTATGGCTACACCTTC.

This clone was counted a few times. V usage is TRBV7-2 and J usage is TRBJ2-5; perhaps TRBD2 as D (6 bases). The V gene's germline CDR1 is SGHTA and CDR2 FQGNSA. The CDR3 is made up of 15 amino acids. V was shortened by 6 bases and J by 5 bases, with 19 bases between the two germline ends. The CDR3 loop reads CASSSKGLASETQYF. In DNA form, the CDR3 reads TGTGCCAGCAGTTCAAAGGGGCTAGCGTCGGAGACCCAGTACTTC.

The chain combines TRBV11-2 with TRBJ2-5, with D unresolved. CDR3 size: 14 residues. Trimming left V 5 bases short and J 1 base short, with 11 bases between. The germline V gene encodes CDR1 SGHAT and CDR2 FQNNGV. CDR3 residues: CASSPSFSQETQYF. CDR3 DNA: TGTGCCAGCAGCCCGTCGTTTAGCCAAGAGACCCAGTACTTC.

Note on this clone: The sample holds other DNA sequences that translate to the same CDR3. The chain has TRBV6-5 and TRBJ1-5, with D uncertain. Germline CDR1 reads MNHEY; CDR2 reads SVGAGI. CDR3 size: 13 residues. The V and J ends lost 4 bases and 1 base respectively, with 5 bases between them. The CDR3 loop is CASSSYSNQPQHF. DNA of the CDR3: TGTGCCAGCAGTTCATACAGCAATCAGCCCCAGCATTTT.

This clone showed up just a few times. The chain is built from TRBV6-5 and TRBJ1-1; tentative D call: TRBD1 (5 bases). V lost 4 bases to trimming and J lost 5 bases, with 20 bases between them. The CDR3 has 16 residues. Germline V gene data show CDR1 as MNHEY and CDR2 as SVGAGI. The CDR3 reads CASSSLGAGRRTEAFF. CDR3 in DNA: TGTGCCAGCAGTTCCCTCGGGGCAGGGCGGAGGACTGAAGCTTTCTTT.

This clone occurred a few times. CDR3 nucleotide sequence: TGTGCCAGTACCCAACAGGGAGTCCCTTATGGCTACACCTTC. Translated, it gives CASTQQGVPYGYTF. The J gene is TRBJ1-2, the V gene TRBV19; tentative D call: TRBD1 (6 bases). Germline CDR1 and CDR2: LNHDA and SQIVND (reference sequence). Trimming stripped 7 bases from V and 5 bases from J, with 17 bases between. The CDR3 consists of 14 residues.

V and J are TRBV7-2 and TRBJ2-5; D not certain. Germline assignment: CDR1 SGHTA and CDR2 FQGNSA. The CDR3 runs to 12 residues. V lost 3 bases, J lost 5 bases, and 7 bases lay in between. The CDR3 DNA follows: TGTGCCAGCAGCTTTGTGTGGGAGACCCAGTACTTC. Protein: CASSFVWETQYF. Supplemented by reference TRBV7-2 and TRBJ2-5, the full variable domain reads GAGVSQSPSNKVTEKGKDVELRCDPISGHTALYWYRQSLGQGLEFLIYFQGNSAPDKSGLPSDRFSAERTGGSVSTLTIQRTQQEDSAVYLCASSFVWETQYFGPGTRLLVL.

The V and J genes are TRBV7-2 and TRBJ1-1, with unresolved D. The CDR3 covers 15 residues. V was cut by 5 bases and J by 1 base, with 14 bases left in between. Germline CDR1 reads SGHTA; CDR2 reads FQGNSA. CDR3 sequence reads: CASSPRHPSNTEAFF. CDR3 DNA sequence: TGTGCCAGCAGCCCACGACATCCGTCGAACACTGAAGCTTTCTTT.

CDR3 sequence reads: CASRDQGARVGYTF. The CDR3 DNA reads as TGTGCCAGCAGAGATCAGGGGGCGAGGGTTGGCTACACCTTC. The gene calls are TRBV27 and TRBJ1-2, with 8 bases aligning to TRBD1. Trimming took 6 bases from V and 7 from J; bases not matched to a gene: 10. Germline V gene data show CDR1 as MNHEY and CDR2 as SMNVEV (reference sequence). The CDR3 extends over 14 amino acids.

This clone is termed medium-sized. The chain couples TRBV5-1 to TRBJ1-1; 7 nucleotides align to TRBD1. The V segment lost 4 bases and the J segment 5 bases; nucleotides outside the gene matches: 5. This CDR3 has 13 residues. Looked up from germline, CDR1 is SGHRS and CDR2 is YFSETQ. CDR3 residues: CASSVDRMTEAFF. The DNA for the CDR3 is TGCGCCAGCAGCGTGGACAGGATGACTGAAGCTTTCTTT.

This clone was found a few times. The chain links TRBV9 to TRBJ2-2; possible D gene TRBD2, 5 bases. Germline V gene lookup returns CDR1 SGDLS and CDR2 YYNGEE. The CDR3 length is 16 residues. Trimming cost V 4 bases and J 7 bases, with 20 bases left between them. The CDR3 DNA is TGTGCCAGCAGCCCCCGAGGGCAGATTGTGAGCGGGGAGCTGTTTTTT. It specifies CASSPRGQIVSGELFF. The complete variable domain, with remaining parts taken from reference TRBV9 and TRBJ2-2, reads DSGVTQTPKHLITATGQRVTLRCSPRSGDLSVYWYQQSLDQGLQFLIQYYNGEERAKGNILERFSAQQFPDLHSELNLSSLELGDSALYFCASSPRGQIVSGELFFGEGSRLTVL.

This clone came up a few times. The chain carries TRBV14 and TRBJ1-2; 7 bases agree with TRBD1. With 4 bases clipped from V and 0 bases from J, the junction kept 5 bases outside the gene matches. Germline V lookup: CDR1 SGHDN, CDR2 FVKESK. CDR3 length: 15 residues. CDR3 sequence reads: CASSPGDRANYGYTF. For the CDR3, the DNA is TGTGCCAGCAGCCCGGGGGACAGAGCTAACTATGGCTACACCTTC.

This clone was seen many times. This sequence joins TRBV7-2 and TRBJ2-1; 7 bases are a match to TRBD1. The CDR3 runs 14 residues. The V and J ends lost 8 bases and 3 bases, in that order; junction bases with no gene match: 7. In germline, CDR1 is SGHTA, CDR2 FQGNSA. The CDR3 loop reads CASSETGSYNEQFF. CDR3 bases: TGTGCCAGCTCCGAGACAGGGAGCTACAATGAGCAGTTCTTC.